This T cell receptor beta chain was observed in a study of OX40 agonist ivuxolimab in advanced cancers. Here immunoSEQ multiplex PCR was the method, and the copy in TCRdb shows in-frame clones only, minus some. The sample has 60,000 to 65,000 clones; less than 95% are singletons. This clone was counted once. The TCR sequence derives from an adult with an advanced solid tumor such as melanoma, head and neck, liver or kidney cancer. The input for sequencing was CD4+ or CD8+ T cells sorted from blood, taken in a trial of the OX40 agonist ivuxolimab.

The DNA for the CDR3 is TGTGCCAGCAGCAGCACCGGGACAGTTGAAGCTTTCTTT. Translation: CASSSTGTVEAFF. The chain carries TRBV7-9 and TRBJ1-1, with 7 bases that match TRBD1. The J segment lost 7 bases and the V segment lost 5 bases, leaving 7 bases of the junction unmatched. CDR1 and CDR2 from the germline V gene are SEHNR and FQNEAQ (reference sequence). This CDR3 has 13 amino acids.